The entry below describes one T cell receptor beta chain. Antigen unknown. The sample comes from a study of siplizumab effects on memory and regulatory T cells. Study-wide points: Siplizumab produced a significant reduction in alloreactive sequences that were traceable to unstimulated CD4+ memory cells.

The germline V gene encodes CDR1 SEHNR and CDR2 FQNEAQ (reference sequence). The V and J ends lost 6 bases and 3 bases, in that order; junction bases with no gene match: 3. CDR3 size: 14 residues. The table came from immunoSEQ multiplex PCR; TCRdb's copy has only in-frame clones and leaves some out. This repertoire shows some 100,000 clones, over 85% found once; its top ten account for under 8.5%. What was sequenced was CD8+ T cells sorted from blood. The chain joins TRBV7-9 to TRBJ2-3, with 10 positions matching TRBD2. The sequence derives from a human donor in good health. CDR3 coding DNA: TGTGCCAGCAGTAGCGGGAGGTTAACAGATACGCAGTATTTT. This sequence encodes CASSSGRLTDTQYF. The variable domain in full, with the rest retrieved from reference TRBV7-9 and TRBJ2-3, is DTGVSQNPRHKITKRGQNVTFRCDPISEHNRLYWYRQTLGQGPEFLTYFQNEAQLEKSRLLSDRFSAERPKGSFSTLEIQRTEQGDSAMYLCASSSGRLTDTQYFGPGTRLTVL.